The 5 T cell receptor beta chains in this list originate from one sample, sequenced in a study of CD8 T cells in ankylosing spondylitis. Study-wide results and limits: Seemingly characteristic of ankylosing spondylitis blood was a TCR beta motif consisting of under 10 highly homologous variants.

From the 5' RACE reads, TCRdb called clonotypes with MiXCR, one entry per CDR3 protein. The sample includes 750,000 to 850,000 distinct CDR3 sequences, about an eighth seen only once; the top ten take under 0.6%. Antigens of these TCRs are unknown. Sample: blood, either unsorted or a sorted T cell fraction (not recorded which). The receptors come from a male donor with ankylosing spondylitis.

This clonotype was recorded at least ten times. J is TRBJ2-1 and V is TRBV20-1; D uncertain. Germline V gene lookup returns CDR1 DFQATT and CDR2 SNEGSKA (reference sequence). Trimming cost V 0 bases and J 3 bases, with 6 bases left between them. The CDR3 runs to 13 residues. Here the CDR3 reads CSAREDDYNEQFF. The DNA of the CDR3 is TGCAGTGCTAGAGAAGACGACTACAATGAGCAGTTCTTC.

The chain is built from TRBV6-1 and TRBJ2-7, with TRBD1 identical over 9 bases. V lost 6 bases, J lost 5 bases, and 8 bases stayed unmatched. Germline V gives CDR1 MNHNS, CDR2 SASEGT. The CDR3 has 14 residues. DNA for the CDR3: TGTGCCAGCAGAAGAGACGGGACAGGGAACGAGCAGTACTTC. Translating it yields CASRRDGTGNEQYF.

CDR3 region: CSALRPSNQPQHF. The CDR3 nucleotides read TGCAGTGCGCTCCGGCCTAGCAATCAGCCCCAGCATTTT. V and J are TRBV20-1 and TRBJ1-5, with D hard to call. The CDR3 loop spans 13 amino acids. Trimming stripped 6 bases from V and 0 bases from J, with 9 bases between. Germline CDR1 reads DFQATT; CDR2 reads SNEGSKA (reference sequence).

V gene TRBV4-3 combines with J gene TRBJ2-7; 14 bases agree with TRBD2. J was trimmed by 0 bases and V by 3 bases; bases with no gene match: 10. The CDR3 loop spans 19 amino acids. CDR1 LGHNA and CDR2 YSLEER come from the germline V gene. This CDR3 is CASSHRLAGGNVYSYEQYF. The CDR3 DNA is TGCGCCAGCAGCCACCGACTAGCGGGAGGGAATGTATACTCCTACGAGCAGTACTTC.

This chain joins TRBV7-2 and TRBJ2-7; perhaps TRBD1 as D (5 bases). Germline loops: CDR1 SGHTA, CDR2 FQGNSA. Trimming shortened V by 1 base and J by 3 bases, and 19 bases separated the two germline ends. This CDR3 is built from 17 residues. The CDR3 sequence is CASSLGLYGTGHYEQYF. CDR3 DNA: TGTGCCAGCAGCTTAGGCTTGTATGGTACAGGCCACTACGAGCAGTACTTC. Full variable domain (rest looked up from reference TRBV7-2 and TRBJ2-7): GAGVSQSPSNKVTEKGKDVELRCDPISGHTALYWYRQSLGQGLEFLIYFQGNSAPDKSGLPSDRFSAERTGGSVSTLTIQRTQQEDSAVYLCASSLGLYGTGHYEQYFGPGTRLTVT.